Each of the 30 T cell receptor beta chains below was sequenced from the same sample in a study of Graves' ophthalmopathy and Graves' hyperthyroidism. Scientists amplified the TCR beta CDR3 regions from RNA transcripts. RT-PCR in the first round used HTBI primers; a second-round multiplex PCR followed. TCRdb recomputed calls from the multiplex PCR reads with MiXCR, one row per CDR3 protein. The sample holds 200,000 to 250,000 distinct CDR3 sequences, roughly 21% seen once. The sample consisted of peripheral blood. These receptors all stem from a woman aged 45-60 years with Graves' ophthalmopathy.

This clonotype was seen ten or more times. CDR3 sequence: CASRGGGGGNSYEQYF. The CDR3 region has the DNA TGTGCCAGCAGAGGAGGAGGAGGGGGAAACTCCTACGAGCAGTACTTC. This chain uses TRBV28 with TRBJ2-7; tentatively, D is TRBD1 or TRBD2 (6 bases each). Trimming pared 6 bases from V and 0 bases from J, leaving 18 bases between. Germline V CDR1 and CDR2: MDHEN, SYDVKM. The CDR3 spans 16 residues.

V and J are TRBV5-1 and TRBJ2-5; 8 nucleotides align to TRBD2. The germline V gene encodes CDR1 SGHRS and CDR2 YFSETQ. Germline trimming cut 4 bases from V and 2 bases from J; bases unmatched to any gene: 7. CDR3 length: 15 amino acids. CDR3 coding DNA: TGCGCCAGCAGCGTCGGGGGGGGTTTACAAGAGACCCAGTACTTC. Amino acid sequence: CASSVGGGLQETQYF.

This clonotype was seen many times. V gene TRBV10-3 combines with J gene TRBJ2-7; D uncertain. This CDR3 is built from 11 residues. V was clipped by 6 bases and J by 7 bases, with 10 bases between them. Germline values: CDR1 ENHRY, CDR2 SYGVKD. CDR3 DNA: TGTGCCATCAGCCCTAGGTTTGAGCAGTACTTC. Its protein is CAISPRFEQYF.

Many counts were recorded for this clonotype. V usage is TRBV28 and J usage is TRBJ1-1; D is unresolved. This CDR3 is 12 amino acids long. From germline, CDR1 is MDHEN and CDR2 SYDVKM. The V and J ends lost 4 bases and 5 bases respectively, with 8 bases between them. The CDR3 bases are TGTGCCAGCAGTTGGTTGAGGACTGAAGCTTTCTTT. This gives the protein CASSWLRTEAFF.

This clonotype was detected only a few times. The chain combines TRBV7-9 with TRBJ2-7; tentative D call: TRBD1 (6 bases). In germline, CDR1 is SEHNR, CDR2 FQNEAQ (reference sequence). V was cut by 5 bases and J by 3 bases, with 14 bases left in between. CDR3 length: 14 amino acids. CDR3 sequence: CASSRRDRFYEQYF. The CDR3 DNA reads TGTGCCAGCAGCCGAAGAGACAGGTTCTACGAGCAGTACTTC. Full variable domain (outside the CDR3, taken from reference TRBV7-9 and TRBJ2-7): DTGVSQNPRHKITKRGQNVTFRCDPISEHNRLYWYRQTLGQGPEFLTYFQNEAQLEKSRLLSDRFSAERPKGSFSTLEIQRTEQGDSAMYLCASSRRDRFYEQYFGPGTRLTVT.

This clonotype was seen at least ten times. CDR3 DNA: TGTGCCAGCAGTCAGGCGTACGAGCAGTACTTC. Its translation: CASSQAYEQYF. The rearrangement uses TRBV28 and TRBJ2-7; D is unclear. Trimming shortened V by 5 bases and J by 4 bases, and 6 bases separated the two germline ends. This CDR3 is 11 amino acids long. Germline V gives CDR1 MDHEN, CDR2 SYDVKM.

This clonotype was detected ten times or more. This chain links TRBV27 with TRBJ2-7; maybe TRBD2 (6 bases). This CDR3 is 15 amino acids long. The germline V gene encodes CDR1 MNHEY and CDR2 SMNVEV (reference sequence). Trimming pared 7 bases from V and 7 bases from J, leaving 23 bases between. DNA of the CDR3: TGTGCCAGCAAAATCCGGCGGGACTGGGTATATGAGCAGTACTTC. Encoded protein: CASKIRRDWVYEQYF.

This chain joins TRBV9 and TRBJ1-5, with TRBD1 as a possible D gene (6 bases). The germline gives CDR1 SGDLS, CDR2 YYNGEE. V gave up 0 bases and J gave up 7 bases, with 11 bases separating them. The length of the CDR3 is 14 residues. The CDR3: CASSVGTGAQPQHF. The CDR3 region has the DNA TGTGCCAGCAGCGTAGGCACGGGGGCCCAGCCCCAGCATTTT.

This clonotype was counted many times. This sequence joins TRBV28 and TRBJ2-7; TRBD1 might be the D (6 bases). The V and J ends lost 5 bases and 4 bases respectively, with 18 bases between them. CDR1 is MDHEN and CDR2 is SYDVKM in the germline V gene. CDR3 size: 15 residues. The CDR3 DNA sequence: TGTGCCAGCAGTAAATCGTACAGGGTATCGTACGAGCAGTACTTC. This translates into CASSKSYRVSYEQYF.

This clonotype appeared many times. The gene calls are TRBV6-5 and TRBJ2-7; 9 nucleotides align to TRBD1. The CDR3 spans 15 residues. V trimming: 4 bases; J trimming: 2 bases; junction bases outside the gene matches: 6. Per germline, CDR1 MNHEY and CDR2 SVGAGI. As DNA, the CDR3 is TGTGCCAGCAGTTGGGGACAGGGAGGAACCTACGAGCAGTACTTC. The encoded protein is CASSWGQGGTYEQYF.

This clonotype was recorded many times. The chain links TRBV20-1 to TRBJ2-1; D possibly uses TRBD1 or TRBD2 (5 bases each). Germline V gene sequence: CDR1 DFQATT, CDR2 SNEGSKA (reference sequence). Between the trimmed V and J ends, which lost 7 bases and 0 bases, there was a span of 10 bases. This CDR3 contains 13 residues. CDR3 bases: TGCAGTGAGAGGGGTGGCTCCTACAATGAGCAGTTCTTC. Residues: CSERGGSYNEQFF.

This clonotype was detected many times. The V gene is TRBV6-1, the J gene TRBJ1-5, with TRBD1 matching over 7 bases. V shed 8 bases and J 4 bases; nucleotides not matched to a gene: 8. This CDR3 has 14 amino acids. Germline loops: CDR1 MNHNS, CDR2 SASEGT. CDR3 region: CASVEGARNQPQHF. DNA for the CDR3: TGTGCCAGCGTCGAGGGGGCCCGTAATCAGCCCCAGCATTTT.

Ten or more counts support this clonotype. The genes are TRBV27 and TRBJ1-1, with a weak D call TRBD1 (6 bases). The CDR3 totals 13 residues. Trimming removed 8 bases at V and 4 bases at J, with 14 bases between. From germline, CDR1 is MNHEY and CDR2 SMNVEV (reference sequence). CDR3 loop: CASLGGGGTEAFF. The CDR3 DNA follows: TGTGCCAGCCTCGGAGGGGGGGGCACTGAAGCTTTCTTT.

This clonotype was counted ten times or more. The chain couples TRBV6-5 to TRBJ1-1; 12 positions agree with TRBD1. The germline V gene encodes CDR1 MNHEY and CDR2 SVGAGI. The CDR3 has 14 residues. The junction had 6 bases not matched to a gene; V was cut back by 2 bases and J by 11 bases. The DNA of the CDR3 is TGTGCCAGCAGTTACGGGACAGGGGGCTTCGACGCTTTCTTT. Amino acid sequence: CASSYGTGGFDAFF.

This clonotype was recorded many times. V usage is TRBV12-3 or TRBV12-4 and J usage is TRBJ2-5, with 9 nucleotides matching TRBD1. The CDR3 sequence is 15 residues long. The ends lost 8 bases at V and 4 bases at J; junction bases unmatched: 11. As DNA, the CDR3 is TGTGCCAGCGCCCCCGGGACAGGGTACGGAGAGACCCAGTACTTC. Translation gives CASAPGTGYGETQYF.

This clonotype turned up a few times. This could be a read error, since a much larger clone is one nucleotide away. J is TRBJ2-1 and V is TRBV15; maybe TRBD2 (6 bases). CDR3 length: 15 residues. CDR1 and CDR2 from the germline V gene are LNHNV and YYDKDF (reference sequence). The CDR3 sequence is CATSRDSGSFNEQFF. The CDR3 coding sequence is TGTGCCACCAGCAGAGATAGCGGATCCTTCAATGAGCAGTTCTTC. The full variable domain, rest sourced from reference TRBV15 and TRBJ2-1, is DAMVIQNPRYQVTQFGKPVTLSCSQTLNHNVMYWYQQKSSQAPKLLFHYYDKDFNNEADTPDNFQSRRPNTSFCFLDIRSPGLGDTAMYLCATSRDSGSFNEQFFGPGTRLTVL.

This clonotype was counted ten times or more. The genes are TRBV28 and TRBJ2-5, with D perhaps TRBD1 (6 bases). V lost 2 bases, J lost 2 bases, and 15 bases lay in between. Germline V gives CDR1 MDHEN, CDR2 SYDVKM. The CDR3 consists of 16 residues. The CDR3 loop reads CASSLVPGQGQETQYF. Here the CDR3 DNA reads TGTGCCAGCAGTTTAGTTCCGGGACAAGGGCAAGAGACCCAGTACTTC.

This clonotype was seen ten or more times. V is TRBV7-2 and J is TRBJ2-7; 7 nucleotides match TRBD1. The CDR3 covers 15 residues. Germline assignment: CDR1 SGHTA and CDR2 FQGNSA. Trimming cost V 5 bases and J 2 bases; bases outside gene matches: 9. CDR3 in DNA: TGTGCCAGCAGCCGAAAGGCAGGGGGAGCCTACGAGCAGTACTTC. It encodes CASSRKAGGAYEQYF.

This clonotype occurred a few times. This clone may be a read error of a much larger clone one base away. V gene TRBV29-1 combines with J gene TRBJ1-3; tentative D call: TRBD1 (5 bases). CDR1 and CDR2 from the germline V gene are SQVTM and ANQGSEA. V lost 6 bases and J lost 4, with 13 bases in between. The CDR3 consists of 13 residues. DNA of the CDR3: TGCAGCGTCAAGACAGAAGAAGGAAACACCATATATTTT. Amino acids: CSVKTEEGNTIYF. Full variable domain (rest looked up from reference TRBV29-1 and TRBJ1-3): SAVISQKPSRDICQRGTSLTIQCQVDSQVTMMFWYRQQPGQSLTLIATANQGSEATYESGFVIDKFPISRPNLTFSTLTVSNMSPEDSSIYLCSVKTEEGNTIYFGEGSWLTVV.

This clonotype was observed at least ten times. The chain combines TRBV6-5 with TRBJ1-6; tentative D call: TRBD1 (6 bases). This CDR3 is built from 16 residues. Trimming pared 0 bases from V and 7 bases from J, leaving 13 bases between. Per germline, CDR1 MNHEY and CDR2 SVGAGI. DNA of the CDR3: TGTGCCAGCAGTTACTCGGGGACACCTAGGAATTCACCCCTCCACTTT. Amino acids: CASSYSGTPRNSPLHF.

This clonotype was found many times. The J gene is TRBJ2-7, the V gene TRBV30; 7 bases align to TRBD2. J was trimmed by 5 bases and V by 0 bases; bases with no gene match: 4. The CDR3 consists of 13 residues. Germline V gene sequence: CDR1 GTSNPN, CDR2 SVGIG (reference sequence). The CDR3 sequence: CAWSVGGDHEQYF. The DNA of the CDR3 is TGTGCCTGGAGTGTGGGGGGGGACCACGAGCAGTACTTC.

There are many counts of this clonotype. The chain employs TRBV7-9 and TRBJ2-3; 9 bases match TRBD1. The germline CDR1 and CDR2 sequences are SEHNR and FQNEAQ (reference sequence). Losses at the gene ends were 0 bases for V and 4 bases for J; bases not matched to a gene: 5. The CDR3 runs to 16 residues. The CDR3 DNA reads as TGTGCCAGCAGCTTAGCGAGGGACAGGGTCGCAGATACGCAGTATTTT. Translation gives CASSLARDRVADTQYF. Variable domain in full (rest from reference TRBV7-9 and TRBJ2-3): DTGVSQNPRHKITKRGQNVTFRCDPISEHNRLYWYRQTLGQGPEFLTYFQNEAQLEKSRLLSDRFSAERPKGSFSTLEIQRTEQGDSAMYLCASSLARDRVADTQYFGPGTRLTVL.

In its sample, this clonotype was seen many times. The J gene is TRBJ1-2, the V gene TRBV12-3 or TRBV12-4; tentatively, D is TRBD1 (5 bases). Trimming shortened V by 6 bases and J by 2 bases, and 10 bases separated the two germline ends. CDR3 length: 13 residues. The CDR3 sequence is CASSRQRNYGYTF. CDR3 nucleotide sequence: TGTGCCAGCAGCCGACAGCGAAACTATGGCTACACCTTC.

In this sample, this clonotype turned up many times. The chain links TRBV3-1 to TRBJ2-2, with D unresolved. Germline-derived CDR1 and CDR2 are LGHDT and YNNKEL (reference sequence). The CDR3 contains 13 residues. Trimming shortened V by 3 bases and J by 5 bases, and 7 bases separated the two germline ends. CDR3 loop: CASSQAVTGELFF. CDR3 DNA: TGTGCCAGCAGCCAGGCGGTAACCGGGGAGCTGTTTTTT.

The chain employs TRBV4-1 and TRBJ1-5, with 7 bases identical to TRBD1. The CDR3 contains 15 residues. The junction had 8 bases not matched to a gene; V was cut back by 6 bases and J by 3 bases. CDR1 and CDR2 (germline): MGHRA, YSYEKL. The CDR3 DNA reads TGCGCCAGCAGTCGAACAGGGGAGCTCAATCAGCCCCAGCATTTT. Amino acids: CASSRTGELNQPQHF.

This clonotype was picked up many times. V usage is TRBV20-1 and J usage is TRBJ2-5, with 8 bases lining up with TRBD1. The CDR3 extends over 14 amino acids. The germline gives CDR1 DFQATT, CDR2 SNEGSKA (reference sequence). Losses at the gene ends were 4 bases for V and 5 bases for J; bases not matched to a gene: 9. The CDR3 nucleotides read TGCAGTGCTACCCATAACAGGGGGTCCGAGACCCAGTACTTC. Amino acid sequence: CSATHNRGSETQYF.

This clonotype was recorded many times. The chain carries TRBV3-1 and TRBJ2-5, with 9 bases fitting TRBD1. V dropped 0 bases and J dropped 5; count of bases not matched to a gene: 7. From germline, CDR1 is LGHDT and CDR2 YNNKEL (reference sequence). CDR3 size: 16 residues. CDR3 amino acids: CASSQEQGALGETQYF. CDR3 nucleotides: TGTGCCAGCAGCCAAGAACAGGGGGCGCTCGGGGAGACCCAGTACTTC.

At least ten counts were recorded for this clonotype. The chain employs TRBV12-3 or TRBV12-4 and TRBJ1-2; D gene unclear. The CDR3 runs to 15 residues. The V end was cut by 7 bases, the J end by 1 base, with 16 bases between. The CDR3 DNA follows: TGTGCCAGCATGGGCAGGCCCAGCATTAACTATGGCTACACCTTC. Its translation is CASMGRPSINYGYTF.

Many counts were recorded for this clonotype. The chain combines TRBV18 with TRBJ2-5; D ambiguous. The germline V gene has CDR1 KGHSH and CDR2 LQKENI. V lost 4 bases to trimming and J lost 2 bases, with 11 bases between them. The CDR3 is made up of 14 amino acids. The CDR3 DNA reads TGTGCCAGCTCACGGGCGGCGTCTCAAGAGACCCAGTACTTC. Protein product: CASSRAASQETQYF. The full variable domain, with the rest looked up from reference TRBV18 and TRBJ2-5, is NAGVMQNPRHLVRRRGQEARLRCSPMKGHSHVYWYRQLPEEGLKFMVYLQKENIIDESGMPKERFSAEFPKEGPSILRIQQVVRGDSAAYFCASSRAASQETQYFGPGTRLLVL.

The V and J genes are TRBV5-1 and TRBJ1-5; D is ambiguous. The germline gives CDR1 SGHRS, CDR2 YFSETQ. The CDR3 totals 16 residues. With 7 bases removed from V and 2 bases from J, the gap between germline ends came to 19 bases. DNA for the CDR3: TGCGCCAGCCCCCCGGAGAGGGAAGGCGGCAATCAGCCCCAGCATTTT. Amino acids: CASPPEREGGNQPQHF.